The rows below give T cell receptor beta chains drawn from one sample of a study of OX40 agonist ivuxolimab in advanced cancers. The method was immunoSEQ multiplex PCR; TCRdb's version includes in-frame clones alone and lacks a portion of them. The data show 45,000 to 60,000 clones, over 75% seen once. Source: CD4+ or CD8+ T cells sorted from blood, taken in a trial of the OX40 agonist ivuxolimab. These TCRs come from an adult with an advanced solid tumor such as melanoma, head and neck, liver or kidney cancer. CDR3s include the opening cysteine and the closing phenylalanine or tryptophan. Fields, in order: D gene, V gene, CDR3 length, J gene, CDR3 protein. The D gene is left open where the match is weak.

TRBD2	TRBV11-3	17	TRBJ2-1	CASSPGLAGRAYNEQFF
.	TRBV18	14	TRBJ1-1	CASSPRGQHTEAFF
.	TRBV15	15	TRBJ1-5	CATSRDRGARQPQHF
.	TRBV21-1	19	TRBJ1-1	CASSKFTAGGERPNTEAFF
TRBD1	TRBV18	15	TRBJ1-6	CASSMGQGNNSPLHF
TRBD1	TRBV6-5	14	TRBJ2-1	CASSLGQGANEQFF
.	TRBV30	12	TRBJ2-7	CAWNAGTYEQYF
.	TRBV10-3	16	TRBJ2-3	CAISEVSGGGADTQYF
.	TRBV6-5	14	TRBJ2-7	CASSNSDGSYEQYF
.	TRBV5-1	14	TRBJ2-3	CASSIAGITDTQYF
TRBD2	TRBV7-3	16	TRBJ2-2	CASSLGLAGASGELFF
TRBD1	TRBV5-1	16	TRBJ1-3	CASSLAGQGSGNTIYF
.	TRBV5-1	16	TRBJ2-3	CASSLVGDPWMDTQYF
.	TRBV5-1	13	TRBJ1-5	CASSLVGNQPQHF
TRBD2	TRBV7-6	13	TRBJ2-5	CASSREGQETQYF
TRBD1	TRBV18	14	TRBJ2-1	CASSKQGLADEQFF
.	TRBV7-9	15	TRBJ1-2	CASSLGLGSNYGYTF
.	TRBV2	15	TRBJ1-1	CASKTEAGGYTEAFF
.	TRBV20-1	11	TRBJ2-7	CSAEQGYEQYF
TRBD2	TRBV5-1	15	TRBJ2-1	CASSLDGREYNEQFF
.	TRBV7-9	17	TRBJ1-1	CASSFLYAGRGNTEAFF
.	TRBV6-1	13	TRBJ1-1	CASSGFGDTEAFF
.	TRBV27	14	TRBJ2-1	CASSPSRRDNEQFF
.	TRBV9	15	TRBJ2-7	CASSVDLGSTYEQYF
.	TRBV11-1	15	TRBJ1-2	CASSRGNRISYGYTF
TRBD1	TRBV5-4	16	TRBJ2-2	CASSLPGQGTTGELFF
.	TRBV18	13	TRBJ1-4	CASSRGASEKLFF
.	TRBV12-5	15	TRBJ2-2	CASGPLESRSGELFF
.	TRBV10-1	13	TRBJ2-5	CASSEGNEETQYF
TRBD1	TRBV9	16	TRBJ2-7	CASSVGAGTGSDEQYF
.	TRBV19	15	TRBJ2-3	CASSIGGSRTDTQYF
TRBD1	TRBV18	14	TRBJ1-1	CASSPDRATSRAFF
.	TRBV9	14	TRBJ1-1	CASSAGRQNSEAFF
.	TRBV7-3	18	TRBJ2-6	CASSFDPGPSLGANVLTF
.	TRBV11-3	16	TRBJ1-1	CASSLDGGYMGTEAFF
TRBD1	TRBV7-2	14	TRBJ1-4	CASSSGTAGAKLFF